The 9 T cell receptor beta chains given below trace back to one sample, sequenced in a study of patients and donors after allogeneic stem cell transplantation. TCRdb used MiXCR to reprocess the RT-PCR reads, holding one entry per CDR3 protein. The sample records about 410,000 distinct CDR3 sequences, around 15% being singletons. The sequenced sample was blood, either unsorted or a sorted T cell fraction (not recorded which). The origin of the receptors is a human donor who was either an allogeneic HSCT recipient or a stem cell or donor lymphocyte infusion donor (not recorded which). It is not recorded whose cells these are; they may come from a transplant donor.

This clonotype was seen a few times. CDR3 residues: CASSRAGAETQYF. The CDR3 nucleotides are TGTGCCAGCAGCCGGGCAGGGGCAGAGACCCAGTACTTC. The chain recombines TRBV7-9 with TRBJ2-5, with D tentatively TRBD1 (6 bases). Trimming pared 5 bases from V and 4 bases from J, leaving 11 bases between. Germline loops: CDR1 SEHNR, CDR2 FQNEAQ (reference sequence). This CDR3 contains 13 residues.

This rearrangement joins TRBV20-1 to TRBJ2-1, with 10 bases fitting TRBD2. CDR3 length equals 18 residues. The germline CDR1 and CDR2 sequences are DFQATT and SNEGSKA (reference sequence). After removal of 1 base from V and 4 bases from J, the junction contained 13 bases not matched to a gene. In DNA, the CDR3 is TGCAGTGCTAGAGTTACCCCCTCTAGCGGGGGTATTTACAATGAGCAGTTCTTC. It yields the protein CSARVTPSSGGIYNEQFF.

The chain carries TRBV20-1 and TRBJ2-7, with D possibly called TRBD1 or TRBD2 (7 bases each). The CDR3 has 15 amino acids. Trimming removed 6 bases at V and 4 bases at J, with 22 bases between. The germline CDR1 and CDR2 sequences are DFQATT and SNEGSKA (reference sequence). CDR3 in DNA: TGCAGTGCGGCAGGGGGAGGGCCCCTTTGGTACGAGCAGTACTTC. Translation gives CSAAGGGPLWYEQYF.

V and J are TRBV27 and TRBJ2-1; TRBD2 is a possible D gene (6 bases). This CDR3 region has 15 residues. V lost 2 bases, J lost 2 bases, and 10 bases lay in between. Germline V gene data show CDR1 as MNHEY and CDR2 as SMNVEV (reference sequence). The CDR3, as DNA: TGTGCCAGCAGTTTAATGGCTAGCGCCTACAATGAGCAGTTCTTC. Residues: CASSLMASAYNEQFF.

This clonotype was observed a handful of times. DNA of the CDR3: TGTGCCAGCAGCTTTTTGCAGAGCTCCTACGAGCAGTACTTC. This sequence encodes CASSFLQSSYEQYF. The chain has TRBV7-9 and TRBJ2-7; no clear D. There are 14 residues in the CDR3. Germline V lookup: CDR1 SEHNR, CDR2 FQNEAQ (reference sequence). V lost 3 bases and J 0 bases, leaving 9 bases between the germline ends.

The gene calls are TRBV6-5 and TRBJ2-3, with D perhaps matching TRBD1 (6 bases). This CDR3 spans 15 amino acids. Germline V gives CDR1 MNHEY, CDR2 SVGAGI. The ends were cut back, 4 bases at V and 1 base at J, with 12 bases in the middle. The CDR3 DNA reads TGTGCCAGCAGTTCGCAGGGGATCCGCACAGATACGCAGTATTTT. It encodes CASSSQGIRTDTQYF.

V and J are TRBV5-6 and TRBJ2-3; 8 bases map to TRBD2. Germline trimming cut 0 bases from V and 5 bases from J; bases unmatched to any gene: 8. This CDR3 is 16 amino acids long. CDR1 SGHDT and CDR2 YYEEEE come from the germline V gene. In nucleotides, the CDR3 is TGTGCCAGCAGCTTGGCGGTGTTAGCGGGGCTAGATACGCAGTATTTT. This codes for CASSLAVLAGLDTQYF.

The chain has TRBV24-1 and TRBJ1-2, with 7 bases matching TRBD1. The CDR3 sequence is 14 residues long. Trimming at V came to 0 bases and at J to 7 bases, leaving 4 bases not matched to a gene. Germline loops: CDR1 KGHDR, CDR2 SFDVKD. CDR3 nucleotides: TGTGCCACCAGTGATTTGACCAGGGGGAGTGGCTACACCTTC. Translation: CATSDLTRGSGYTF.

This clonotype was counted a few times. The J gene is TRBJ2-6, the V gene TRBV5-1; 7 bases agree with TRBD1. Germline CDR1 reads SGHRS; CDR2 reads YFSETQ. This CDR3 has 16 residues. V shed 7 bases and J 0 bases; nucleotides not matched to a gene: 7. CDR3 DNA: TGCGCCAGCTGGGACAGAAAATCCTCTGGGGCCAACGTCCTGACTTTC. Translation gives CASWDRKSSGANVLTF.